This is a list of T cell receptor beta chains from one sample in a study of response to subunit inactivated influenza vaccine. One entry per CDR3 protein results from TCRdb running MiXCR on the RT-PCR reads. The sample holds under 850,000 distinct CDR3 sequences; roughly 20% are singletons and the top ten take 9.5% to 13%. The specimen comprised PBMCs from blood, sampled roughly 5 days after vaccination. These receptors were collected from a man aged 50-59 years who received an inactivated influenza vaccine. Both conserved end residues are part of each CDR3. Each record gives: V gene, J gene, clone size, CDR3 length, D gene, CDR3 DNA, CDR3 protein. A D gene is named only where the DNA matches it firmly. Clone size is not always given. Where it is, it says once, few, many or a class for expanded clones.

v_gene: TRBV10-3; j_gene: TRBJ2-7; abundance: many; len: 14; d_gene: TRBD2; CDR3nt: TGTGCCATCGGAAGCGGGGGGAGCTCCTACGAGCAGTACTTC; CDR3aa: CAIGSGGSSYEQYF
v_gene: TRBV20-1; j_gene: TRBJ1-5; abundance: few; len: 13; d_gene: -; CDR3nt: TGCAGTGCTAGAGGAGGCTTGGGGCAGCCCCAGCATTTT; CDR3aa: CSARGGLGQPQHF
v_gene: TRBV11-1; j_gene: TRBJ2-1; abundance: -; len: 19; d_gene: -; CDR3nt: TGTGCCAGCAGCTCTTCACGGTTGAAGGGCCCTACCACCTACAATGAGCAGTTCTTC; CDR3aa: CASSSSRLKGPTTYNEQFF
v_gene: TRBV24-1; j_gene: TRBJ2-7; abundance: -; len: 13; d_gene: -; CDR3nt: TGTGCCACCAGTGGAAAGGGGGACTACGAGCAGTACTTC; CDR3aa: CATSGKGDYEQYF
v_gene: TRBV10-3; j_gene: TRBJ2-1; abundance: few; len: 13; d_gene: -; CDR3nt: TGTGCCATCAGTGCGGAGGACTACAATGAGCAGTTCTTC; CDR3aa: CAISAEDYNEQFF
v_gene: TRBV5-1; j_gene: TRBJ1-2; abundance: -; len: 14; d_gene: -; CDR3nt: TGCGCCAGCAGCTTGTATCCAGGAGGACATGGCTACACCTTC; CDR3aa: CASSLYPGGHGYTF
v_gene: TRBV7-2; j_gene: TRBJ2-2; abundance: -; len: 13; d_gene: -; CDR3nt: TGTGCCAGCAGCGCCTCTAGCCCCCGGGAGCTGTTTTTT; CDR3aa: CASSASSPRELFF
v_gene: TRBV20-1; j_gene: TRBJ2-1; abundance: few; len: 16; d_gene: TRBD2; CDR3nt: TGCAGTGCTTCCGGACTAGCGGGGGGTGCCGACAATGAGCAGTTCTTC; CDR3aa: CSASGLAGGADNEQFF
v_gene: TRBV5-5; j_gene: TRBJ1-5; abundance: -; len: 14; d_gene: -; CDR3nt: TGTGCCAGCAGCTGGGGTCCACCTCGCCAGCCCCAGCATTTT; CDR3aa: CASSWGPPRQPQHF
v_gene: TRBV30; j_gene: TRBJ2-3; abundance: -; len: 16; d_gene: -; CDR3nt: TGTGCCTGGAGTGTATCCCTCGGGTGGCGCACAGATACGCAGTATTTT; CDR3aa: CAWSVSLGWRTDTQYF
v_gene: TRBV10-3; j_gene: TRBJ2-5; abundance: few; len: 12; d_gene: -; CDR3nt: TGTGCCATCAGTGACCTTCAAGAGACCCAGTACTTC; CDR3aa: CAISDLQETQYF
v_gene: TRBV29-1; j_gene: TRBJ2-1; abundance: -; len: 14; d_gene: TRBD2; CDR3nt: TGCAGCTGGGAGGGACTAGCGGGAAACAATGAGCAGTTCTTC; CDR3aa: CSWEGLAGNNEQFF
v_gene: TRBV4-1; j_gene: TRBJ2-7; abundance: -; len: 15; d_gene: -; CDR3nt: TGCGCCAGCAGCCAAGAGGCTACCCGGTCGTACGAGCAGTACTTC; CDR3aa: CASSQEATRSYEQYF
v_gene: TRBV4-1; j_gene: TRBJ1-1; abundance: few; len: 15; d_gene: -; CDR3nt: TGCGCCAGCAGCCAAGATGAGCAATCATTAACTGAAGCTTTCTTT; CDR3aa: CASSQDEQSLTEAFF
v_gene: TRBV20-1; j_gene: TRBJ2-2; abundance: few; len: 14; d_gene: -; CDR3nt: TGCAGTGCTAGATCCAGGGCCGGTGCCGGGGAGCTGTTTTTT; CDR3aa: CSARSRAGAGELFF
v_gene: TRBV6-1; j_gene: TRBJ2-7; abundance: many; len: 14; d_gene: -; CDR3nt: TGTGCCAGCAGCCCTAGCCCCGCCTCCTACGAGCAGTACTTC; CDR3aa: CASSPSPASYEQYF
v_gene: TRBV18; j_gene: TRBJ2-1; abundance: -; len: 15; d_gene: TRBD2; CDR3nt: TGTGCCAGCTCGCCGGGACTAGCATTCTACAATGAGCAGTTCTTC; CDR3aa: CASSPGLAFYNEQFF
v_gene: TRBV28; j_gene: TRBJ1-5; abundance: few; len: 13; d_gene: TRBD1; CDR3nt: TGTGCCAGCAGCCGGACAGGGGATCAGCCCCAGCATTTT; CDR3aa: CASSRTGDQPQHF
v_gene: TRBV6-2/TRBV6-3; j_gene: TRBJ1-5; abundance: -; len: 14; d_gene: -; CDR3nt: TGTGCCAGCAGTTACTCGCAGAGAAATCAGCCCCAGCATTTT; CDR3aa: CASSYSQRNQPQHF
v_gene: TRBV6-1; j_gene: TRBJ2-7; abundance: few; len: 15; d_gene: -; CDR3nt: TGTGCCAGCAGACGCGATGTTGTGACTTCCTACGAGCAGTACTTC; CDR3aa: CASRRDVVTSYEQYF
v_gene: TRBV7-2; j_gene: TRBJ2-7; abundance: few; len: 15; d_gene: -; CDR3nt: TGTGCCAGCAGCTCCAGTCGTATAGTTGCCTACGAGCAGTACTTC; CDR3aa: CASSSSRIVAYEQYF
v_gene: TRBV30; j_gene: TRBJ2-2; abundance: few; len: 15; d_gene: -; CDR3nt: TGTGCCTGGAGTGTACTCGGGGAGGCCACCGGGGAGCTGTTTTTT; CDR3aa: CAWSVLGEATGELFF
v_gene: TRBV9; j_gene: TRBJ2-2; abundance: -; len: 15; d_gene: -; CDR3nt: TGTGCCAGCAGCGTACTGCGGGGATCCACCGGGGAGCTGTTTTTT; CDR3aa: CASSVLRGSTGELFF
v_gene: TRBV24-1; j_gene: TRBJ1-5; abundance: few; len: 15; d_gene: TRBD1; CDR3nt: TGTGCCACCAGTAACTCAGGGGGCCGCAATCAGCCCCAGCATTTT; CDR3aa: CATSNSGGRNQPQHF
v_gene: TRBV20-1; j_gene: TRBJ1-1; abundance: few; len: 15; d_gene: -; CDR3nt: TGCAGTGCTAGGACAGGCGGAGGGCTGAACACTGAAGCTTTCTTT; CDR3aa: CSARTGGGLNTEAFF
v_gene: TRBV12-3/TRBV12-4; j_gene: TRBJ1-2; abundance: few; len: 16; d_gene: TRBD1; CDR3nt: TGTGCCAGCAGCGGTGGTCTGGGCAGGGGGCATCATGGCTACACCTTC; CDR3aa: CASSGGLGRGHHGYTF
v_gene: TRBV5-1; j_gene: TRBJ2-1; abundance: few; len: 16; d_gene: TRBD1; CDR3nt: TGCGCCAGCAGCTTGGAGGGACAGGGTTTCAGCAATGAGCAGTTCTTC; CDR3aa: CASSLEGQGFSNEQFF
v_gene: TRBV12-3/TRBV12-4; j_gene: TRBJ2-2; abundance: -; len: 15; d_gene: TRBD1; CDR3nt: TGTGCCAGCAGCACCAGGGGGCGGCGTACCGGGGAGCTGTTTTTT; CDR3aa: CASSTRGRRTGELFF
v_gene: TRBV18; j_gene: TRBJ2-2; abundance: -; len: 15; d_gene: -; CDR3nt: TGTGCCAGCTCACCTGCTGTCCGGGCCACCGGGGAGCTGTTTTTT; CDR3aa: CASSPAVRATGELFF
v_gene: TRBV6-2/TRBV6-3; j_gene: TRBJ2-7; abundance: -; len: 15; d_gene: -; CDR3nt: TGTGCCAGCGCCGGGGAGGACGGTCTCTCCTACGAGCAGTACTTC; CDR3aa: CASAGEDGLSYEQYF
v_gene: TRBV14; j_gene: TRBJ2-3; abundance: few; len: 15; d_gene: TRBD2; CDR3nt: TGTGCCAGCAGCCTCTCGGGGGGGAGGCTGGATACGCAGTATTTT; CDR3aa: CASSLSGGRLDTQYF
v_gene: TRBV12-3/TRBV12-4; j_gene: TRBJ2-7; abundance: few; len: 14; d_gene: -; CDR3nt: TGTGCCAGCAGTTTTAAAGGGATCACCTACGAGCAGTACTTC; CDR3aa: CASSFKGITYEQYF
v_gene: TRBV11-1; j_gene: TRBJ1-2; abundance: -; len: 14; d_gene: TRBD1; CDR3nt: TGTGCCAGCAGCCAATCAAGGACAGGCACCGGCTACACCTTC; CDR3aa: CASSQSRTGTGYTF
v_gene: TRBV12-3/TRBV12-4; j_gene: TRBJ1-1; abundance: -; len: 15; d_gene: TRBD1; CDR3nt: TGTGCCAGCAGTCCCACAGGGGTGGTGAACACTGAAGCTTTCTTT; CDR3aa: CASSPTGVVNTEAFF
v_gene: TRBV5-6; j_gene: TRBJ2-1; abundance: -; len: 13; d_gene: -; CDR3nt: TGTGCCAGCAGGCCGACTACTTACAATGAGCAGTTCTTC; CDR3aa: CASRPTTYNEQFF
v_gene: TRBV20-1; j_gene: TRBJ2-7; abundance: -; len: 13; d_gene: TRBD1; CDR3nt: TGCAGTGCTATGGGCAGGGGGTATCGGGAGCAGTACTTC; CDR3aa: CSAMGRGYREQYF
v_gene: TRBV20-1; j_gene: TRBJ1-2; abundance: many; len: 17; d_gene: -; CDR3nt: TGCAGTGCTAGAGACATGGTACGGCAGGGACCCAACTATGGCTACACCTTC; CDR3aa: CSARDMVRQGPNYGYTF
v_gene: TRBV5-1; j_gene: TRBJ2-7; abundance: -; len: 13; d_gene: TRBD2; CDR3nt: TGCGCCAGCAGCGACAGCGGGGTCTACGAGCAGTACTTC; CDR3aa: CASSDSGVYEQYF
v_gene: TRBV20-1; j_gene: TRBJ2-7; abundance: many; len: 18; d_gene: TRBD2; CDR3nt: TGCAGTGCCGCACCAGAACTAGCGGGGGCCAGAAGCTCCTACGAGCAGTACTTC; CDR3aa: CSAAPELAGARSSYEQYF
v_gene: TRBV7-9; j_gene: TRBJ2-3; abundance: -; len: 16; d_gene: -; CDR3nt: TGTGCCAGCAGCCCGCCCGGAACGCGCCTTTCAGATACGCAGTATTTT; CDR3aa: CASSPPGTRLSDTQYF
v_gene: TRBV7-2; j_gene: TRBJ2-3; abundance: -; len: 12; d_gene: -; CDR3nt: TGTGCCAGCAGCTTCCTTTCGGATACGCAGTATTTT; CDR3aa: CASSFLSDTQYF
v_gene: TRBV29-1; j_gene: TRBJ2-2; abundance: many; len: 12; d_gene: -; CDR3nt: TGCAGCGCTGGACCACCCACCGGGGAGCTGTTTTTT; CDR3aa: CSAGPPTGELFF
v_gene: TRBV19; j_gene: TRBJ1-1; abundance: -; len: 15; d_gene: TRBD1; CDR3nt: TGTGCCAGTACCCAAGGACAGGGGGCGAACACTGAAGCTTTCTTT; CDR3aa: CASTQGQGANTEAFF
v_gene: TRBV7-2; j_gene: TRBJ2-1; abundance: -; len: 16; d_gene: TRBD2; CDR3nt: TGTGCCAGCAGCCTATTAGGGACTAGCTCCAACAATGAGCAGTTCTTC; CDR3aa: CASSLLGTSSNNEQFF
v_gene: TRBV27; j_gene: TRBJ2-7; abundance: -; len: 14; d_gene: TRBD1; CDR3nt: TGTGCCAGCAGCCAAGGGACAGGGTCTTTCGAGCAGTACTTC; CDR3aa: CASSQGTGSFEQYF